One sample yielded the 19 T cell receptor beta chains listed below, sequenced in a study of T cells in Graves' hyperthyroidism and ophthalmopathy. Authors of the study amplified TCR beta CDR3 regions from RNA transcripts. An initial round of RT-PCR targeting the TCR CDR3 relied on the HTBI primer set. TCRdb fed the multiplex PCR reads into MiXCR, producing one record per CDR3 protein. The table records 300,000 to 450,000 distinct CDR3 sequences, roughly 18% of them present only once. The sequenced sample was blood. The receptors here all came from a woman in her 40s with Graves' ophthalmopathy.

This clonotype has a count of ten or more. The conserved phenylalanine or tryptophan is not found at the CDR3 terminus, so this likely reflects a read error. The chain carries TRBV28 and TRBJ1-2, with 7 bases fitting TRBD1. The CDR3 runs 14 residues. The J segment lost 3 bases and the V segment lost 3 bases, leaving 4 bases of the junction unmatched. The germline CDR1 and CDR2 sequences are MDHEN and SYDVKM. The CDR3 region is CASSLEGADYGYTS. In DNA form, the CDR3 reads TGTGCCAGCAGTTTGGAGGGGGCGGACTATGGCTACACCTCC.

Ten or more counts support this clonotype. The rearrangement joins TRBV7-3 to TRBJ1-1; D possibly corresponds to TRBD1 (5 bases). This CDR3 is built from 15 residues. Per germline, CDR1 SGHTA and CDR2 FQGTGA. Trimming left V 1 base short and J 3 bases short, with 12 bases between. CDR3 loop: CASSLIRGSDTEAFF. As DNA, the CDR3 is TGTGCCAGCAGCTTAATAAGGGGTAGCGACACTGAAGCTTTCTTT.

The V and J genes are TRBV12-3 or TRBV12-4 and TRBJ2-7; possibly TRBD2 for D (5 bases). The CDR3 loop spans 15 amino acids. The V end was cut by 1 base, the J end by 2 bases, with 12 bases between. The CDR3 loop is CASSLDPSLAYEQYF. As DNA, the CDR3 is TGTGCCAGCAGTTTAGATCCTAGCCTGGCCTACGAGCAGTACTTC.

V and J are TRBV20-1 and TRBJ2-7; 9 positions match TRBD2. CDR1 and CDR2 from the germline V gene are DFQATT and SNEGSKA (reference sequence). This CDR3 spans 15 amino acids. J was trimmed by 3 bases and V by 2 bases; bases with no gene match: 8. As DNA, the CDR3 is TGCAGTGCTAGAATGGCGGGAGGGGCATACTACGAGCAGTACTTC. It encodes CSARMAGGAYYEQYF.

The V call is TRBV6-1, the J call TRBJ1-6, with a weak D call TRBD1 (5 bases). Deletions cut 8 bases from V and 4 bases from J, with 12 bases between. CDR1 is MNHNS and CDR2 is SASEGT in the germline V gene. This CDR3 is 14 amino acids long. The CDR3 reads CASGGRQYNSPLHF. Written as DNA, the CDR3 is TGTGCCAGCGGGGGACGGCAGTATAATTCACCCCTCCACTTT.

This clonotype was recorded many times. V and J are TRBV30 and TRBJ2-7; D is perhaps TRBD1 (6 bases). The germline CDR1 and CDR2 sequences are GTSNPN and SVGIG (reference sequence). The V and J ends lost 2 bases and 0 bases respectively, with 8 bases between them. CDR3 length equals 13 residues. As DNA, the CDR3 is TGTGCCTGGAGTCAGGGGAGCTCCTACGAGCAGTACTTC. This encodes CAWSQGSSYEQYF.

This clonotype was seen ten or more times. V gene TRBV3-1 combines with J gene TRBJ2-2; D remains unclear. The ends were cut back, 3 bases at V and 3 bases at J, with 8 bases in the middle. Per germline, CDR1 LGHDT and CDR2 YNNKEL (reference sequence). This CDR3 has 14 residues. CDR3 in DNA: TGTGCCAGCAGCCAGGGTCCCTACACCGGGGAGCTGTTTTTT. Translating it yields CASSQGPYTGELFF. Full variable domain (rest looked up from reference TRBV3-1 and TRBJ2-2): DTAVSQTPKYLVTQMGNDKSIKCEQNLGHDTMYWYKQDSKKFLKIMFSYNNKELIINETVPNRFSPKSPDKAHLNLHINSLELGDSAVYFCASSQGPYTGELFFGEGSRLTVL.

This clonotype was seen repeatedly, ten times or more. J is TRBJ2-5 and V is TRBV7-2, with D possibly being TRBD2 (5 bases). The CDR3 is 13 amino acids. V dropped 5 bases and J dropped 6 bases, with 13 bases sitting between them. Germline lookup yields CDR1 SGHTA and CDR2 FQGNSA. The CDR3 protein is CASSLDHGKTQYF. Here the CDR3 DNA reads TGTGCCAGCAGCCTAGACCACGGGAAGACCCAGTACTTC.

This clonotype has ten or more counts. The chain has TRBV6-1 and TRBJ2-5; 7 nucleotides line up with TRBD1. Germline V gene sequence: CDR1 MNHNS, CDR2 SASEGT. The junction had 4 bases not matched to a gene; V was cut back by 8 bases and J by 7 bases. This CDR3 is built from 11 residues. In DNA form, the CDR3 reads TGTGCCAGCCGACAGGGACGGACCCAGTACTTC. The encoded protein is CASRQGRTQYF.

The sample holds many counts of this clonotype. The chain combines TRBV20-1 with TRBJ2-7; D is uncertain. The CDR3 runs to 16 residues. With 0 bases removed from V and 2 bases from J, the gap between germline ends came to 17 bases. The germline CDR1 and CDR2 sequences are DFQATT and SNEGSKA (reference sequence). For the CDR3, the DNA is TGCAGTGCTAGAGATCGGTTTTTGGGCCAGACCTACGAGCAGTACTTC. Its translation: CSARDRFLGQTYEQYF.

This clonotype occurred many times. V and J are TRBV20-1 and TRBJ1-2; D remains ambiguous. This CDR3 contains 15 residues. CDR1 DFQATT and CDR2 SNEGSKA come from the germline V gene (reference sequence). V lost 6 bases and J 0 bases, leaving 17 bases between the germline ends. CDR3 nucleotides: TGCAGTGCCGAAAGTCCAGGTTTCTCTAACTATGGCTACACCTTC. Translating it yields CSAESPGFSNYGYTF.

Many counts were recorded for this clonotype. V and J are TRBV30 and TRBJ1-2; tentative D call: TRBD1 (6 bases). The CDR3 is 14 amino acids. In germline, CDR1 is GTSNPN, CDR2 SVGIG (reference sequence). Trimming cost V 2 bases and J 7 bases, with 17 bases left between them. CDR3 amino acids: CAWSPGARGGGYTF. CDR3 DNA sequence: TGTGCCTGGAGTCCCGGGGCTAGGGGGGGTGGCTACACCTTC.

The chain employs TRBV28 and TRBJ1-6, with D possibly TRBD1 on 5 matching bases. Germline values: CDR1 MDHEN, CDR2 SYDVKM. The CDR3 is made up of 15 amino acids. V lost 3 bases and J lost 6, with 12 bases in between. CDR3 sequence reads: CASSFRTRGNSPLHF. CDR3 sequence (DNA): TGTGCCAGCAGTTTCCGGACAAGGGGTAATTCACCCCTCCACTTT.

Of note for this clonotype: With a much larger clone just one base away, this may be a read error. The CDR3 DNA is TGTGCCAGCAGTTACTCGAGCCCAGCGGGAGACTCCTACGAGCAGTACTTC. Translated, it gives CASSYSSPAGDSYEQYF. The chain uses TRBV6-5 and TRBJ2-7, with 8 bases fitting TRBD2. Germline V gives CDR1 MNHEY, CDR2 SVGAGI. Trimming removed 0 bases from V and 0 bases from J; junction bases left unmatched: 7. The CDR3 runs 17 residues.

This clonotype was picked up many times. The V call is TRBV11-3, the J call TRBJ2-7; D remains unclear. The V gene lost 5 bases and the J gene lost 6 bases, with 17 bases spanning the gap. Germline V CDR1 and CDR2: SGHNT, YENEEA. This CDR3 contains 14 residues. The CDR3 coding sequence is TGTGCCAGCAGCCCGTCAAGAGGAGTTCGCGAGCAGTACTTC. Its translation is CASSPSRGVREQYF. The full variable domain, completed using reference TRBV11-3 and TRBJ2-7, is EAGVVQSPRYKIIEKKQPVAFWCNPISGHNTLYWYLQNLGQGPELLIRYENEEAVDDSQLPKDRFSAERLKGVDSTLKIQPAELGDSAVYLCASSPSRGVREQYFGPGTRLTVT.

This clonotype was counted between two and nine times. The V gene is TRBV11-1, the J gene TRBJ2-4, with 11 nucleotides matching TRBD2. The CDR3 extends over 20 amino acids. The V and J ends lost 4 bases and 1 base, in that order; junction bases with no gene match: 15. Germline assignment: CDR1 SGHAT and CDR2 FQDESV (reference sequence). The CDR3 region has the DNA TGTGCCAGCAGCTCCACGATCGGGACTAGCGGTGGAGGGGCCAAAAACATTCAGTACTTC. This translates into CASSSTIGTSGGGAKNIQYF. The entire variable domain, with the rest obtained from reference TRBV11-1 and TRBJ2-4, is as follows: EAEVAQSPRYKITEKSQAVAFWCDPISGHATLYWYRQILGQGPELLVQFQDESVVDDSQLPKDRFSAERLKGVDSTLKIQPAELGDSAMYLCASSSTIGTSGGGAKNIQYFGAGTRLSVL.

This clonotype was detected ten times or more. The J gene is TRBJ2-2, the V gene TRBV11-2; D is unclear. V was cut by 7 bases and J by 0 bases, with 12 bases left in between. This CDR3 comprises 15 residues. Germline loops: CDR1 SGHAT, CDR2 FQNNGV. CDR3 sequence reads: CASTALGSNTGELFF. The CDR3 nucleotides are TGTGCCAGCACCGCTTTGGGATCGAACACCGGGGAGCTGTTTTTT.

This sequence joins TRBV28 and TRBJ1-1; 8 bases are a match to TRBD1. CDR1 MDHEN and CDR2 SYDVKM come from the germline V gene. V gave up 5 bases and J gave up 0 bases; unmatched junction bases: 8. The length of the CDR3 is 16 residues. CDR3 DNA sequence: TGTGCCAGCAGTCCCGGGACAGGTACCATGAACACTGAAGCTTTCTTT. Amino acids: CASSPGTGTMNTEAFF. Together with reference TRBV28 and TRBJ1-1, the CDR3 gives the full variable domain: DVKVTQSSRYLVKRTGEKVFLECVQDMDHENMFWYRQDPGLGLRLIYFSYDVKMKEKGDIPEGYSVSREKKERFSLILESASTNQTSMYLCASSPGTGTMNTEAFFGQGTRLTVV.

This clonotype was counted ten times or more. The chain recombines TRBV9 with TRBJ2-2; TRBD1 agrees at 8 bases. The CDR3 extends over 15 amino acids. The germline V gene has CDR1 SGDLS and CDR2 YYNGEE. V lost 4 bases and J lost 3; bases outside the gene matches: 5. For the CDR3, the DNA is TGTGCCAGCAGCACCTCAGGGGGCGACACCGGGGAGCTGTTTTTT. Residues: CASSTSGGDTGELFF. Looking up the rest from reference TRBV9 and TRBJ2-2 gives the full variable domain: DSGVTQTPKHLITATGQRVTLRCSPRSGDLSVYWYQQSLDQGLQFLIQYYNGEERAKGNILERFSAQQFPDLHSELNLSSLELGDSALYFCASSTSGGDTGELFFGEGSRLTVL.